One sample yielded the 26 T cell receptor beta chains listed below, sequenced in a study of response to subunit inactivated influenza vaccine. TCRdb re-called the RT-PCR reads with MiXCR, one entry per CDR3 protein. This table holds about 520,000 distinct CDR3 sequences, around 25% found once. The specimen comprised CD4+ T cells sorted from PBMCs, sampled more than 4 days after vaccination. The receptors here all came from a man aged 45-65 years who received an inactivated influenza vaccine.

The chain employs TRBV9 and TRBJ2-1; 10 bases are shared with TRBD2. CDR3 length: 15 amino acids. With 4 bases clipped from V and 8 bases from J, the junction kept 9 bases outside the gene matches. Germline V CDR1 and CDR2: SGDLS, YYNGEE. This chain's CDR3 is CASSSSGRASDEQFF. The CDR3 coding sequence is TGTGCCAGCAGCTCAAGCGGGAGGGCCTCGGATGAGCAGTTCTTC.

J is TRBJ2-6 and V is TRBV11-2; D might be TRBD1 (6 bases). Germline loops: CDR1 SGHAT, CDR2 FQNNGV. Between the trimmed V and J ends, which lost 5 bases and 2 bases, there was a span of 22 bases. The CDR3 is made up of 19 amino acids. CDR3 loop: CASSPNALTGTTGANVLTF. The DNA for the CDR3 is TGTGCCAGCAGCCCAAATGCCTTGACAGGTACGACTGGGGCCAACGTCCTGACTTTC.

This chain links TRBV20-1 with TRBJ1-1, with D maybe TRBD1 (5 bases). V was pared by 3 bases and J by 1 base, with 12 bases between. The CDR3 is made up of 14 amino acids. Germline CDR1 and CDR2: DFQATT and SNEGSKA (reference sequence). CDR3: CSASPGTENTEAFF. CDR3 coding DNA: TGCAGTGCTAGCCCCGGGACGGAGAACACTGAAGCTTTCTTT.

The rearrangement joins TRBV29-1 to TRBJ1-1; D gene ambiguous. The CDR3 extends over 13 amino acids. Germline assignment: CDR1 SQVTM and CDR2 ANQGSEA. V was shortened by 7 bases and J by 2 bases, with 14 bases between the two germline ends. The CDR3 DNA follows: TGCAGCGCCAACGGGCTGGGAAACACTGAAGCTTTCTTT. It translates to CSANGLGNTEAFF.

This clonotype has more than one count but fewer than ten. The chain couples TRBV6-2 or TRBV6-3 to TRBJ1-2; D is possibly TRBD1 (5 bases). With 5 bases removed from V and 4 bases from J, the gap between germline ends came to 8 bases. Per germline, CDR1 MNHEY and CDR2 SVGEGT. This CDR3 comprises 12 residues. CDR3 sequence (DNA): TGTGCCAGCAGTCCGACAGCCTATGGCTACACCTTC. It codes for CASSPTAYGYTF.

With respect to this clonotype: A junction end diverges from the germline sequence, so it may reflect a read error. This chain's CDR3 is CASSSGKQPQHF. The CDR3 region has the DNA TGTGCCAGCAGCTCCGGCAAACAGCCCCAGCATTTT. V usage is TRBV7-8 and J usage is TRBJ1-5; D gene ambiguous. In germline, CDR1 is SGHVS, CDR2 FQNEAQ. The CDR3 is made up of 12 amino acids.

The table lists this clonotype with a few counts. The chain is built from TRBV12-3 or TRBV12-4 and TRBJ2-3, with 7 bases lining up with TRBD2. The CDR3 spans 14 residues. With 3 bases clipped from V and 2 bases from J, the junction kept 2 bases outside the gene matches. DNA for the CDR3: TGTGCCAGCAGTTTGAAGCGGGACACAGATACGCAGTATTTT. Its protein is CASSLKRDTDTQYF.

This clonotype was picked up a small number of times. The chain links TRBV5-1 to TRBJ1-1, with D perhaps matching TRBD1 (6 bases). Germline V gene data show CDR1 as SGHRS and CDR2 as YFSETQ. V was cut by 2 bases and J by 1 base, with 24 bases left in between. The CDR3 has 19 residues. Here the CDR3 reads CASSFGTITGTGTNTEAFF. The CDR3 nucleotides read TGCGCCAGCAGCTTCGGAACTATCACAGGGACCGGGACGAACACTGAAGCTTTCTTT.

This clonotype occurred a few times. The chain employs TRBV24-1 and TRBJ2-5, with TRBD1 matching over 8 bases. This CDR3 spans 15 amino acids. Germline CDR1 reads KGHDR; CDR2 reads SFDVKD. The V segment lost 4 bases and the J segment 4 bases; nucleotides outside the gene matches: 7. Written as DNA, the CDR3 is TGTGCCACCAGTGAGCCCACAGGGGGAGGAGAGACCCAGTACTTC. Its protein is CATSEPTGGGETQYF.

The gene calls are TRBV6-2 or TRBV6-3 and TRBJ2-7, with TRBD1 matching 7 bases. J was trimmed by 2 bases and V by 7 bases; bases with no gene match: 14. Germline-derived CDR1 and CDR2 are MNHEY and SVGEGT. This CDR3 spans 16 amino acids. As DNA, the CDR3 is TGTGCCAGCAACAGGGGACCCCACTCCGGGACCTACGAGCAGTACTTC. Protein product: CASNRGPHSGTYEQYF.

The chain combines TRBV5-1 with TRBJ2-7; TRBD2 matches 7 bases. The CDR3 runs to 14 residues. Germline lookup yields CDR1 SGHRS and CDR2 YFSETQ. J gave up 6 bases and V 3 bases, and 9 bases lay outside the gene matches. CDR3 protein: CASSSQTSLSEQYF. DNA of the CDR3: TGCGCCAGCAGCTCCCAGACTAGCTTGTCCGAGCAGTACTTC.

The gene calls are TRBV7-8 and TRBJ2-3, with D perhaps matching TRBD2 (6 bases). In germline, CDR1 is SGHVS, CDR2 FQNEAQ. CDR3 length: 13 residues. V lost 2 bases and J lost 10, with 13 bases in between. CDR3 region: CASSLHSEGPQYF. DNA for the CDR3: TGTGCCAGCAGCTTACATTCGGAGGGACCGCAGTATTTT.

This chain joins TRBV12-3 or TRBV12-4 and TRBJ1-3; 7 nucleotides align to TRBD1. Losses at the gene ends were 0 bases for V and 0 bases for J; bases not matched to a gene: 5. This CDR3 comprises 17 residues. CDR3 in amino acids: CASSLAGQMISGNTIYF. The CDR3 DNA sequence: TGTGCCAGCAGTTTAGCGGGACAGATGATCTCTGGAAACACCATATATTTT.

This clonotype was observed many times. Here the CDR3 DNA reads TGCAGCGTTGAAGGGAGATCGGTCTACGAGCAGTACTTC. Translation gives CSVEGRSVYEQYF. The chain recombines TRBV29-1 with TRBJ2-7; D unclear. Germline CDR1 is SQVTM and CDR2 is ANQGSEA. V dropped 1 base and J dropped 3 bases, with 10 bases sitting between them. The CDR3 totals 13 residues.

For this clonotype: At one end the junction does not follow the germline gene, possibly because of a read error. The V gene is TRBV3-1, the J gene TRBJ2-5, with D unresolved. This CDR3 region has 16 residues. CDR1 LGHDT and CDR2 YNNKEL come from the germline V gene (reference sequence). The CDR3 reads CATSQDRAGWKETQYF. CDR3 nucleotides: TGTGCCACCAGCCAAGATCGGGCAGGATGGAAGGAGACCCAGTACTTC.

A few counts support this clonotype. J is TRBJ1-6 and V is TRBV20-1; a weak D match, TRBD1 (6 bases). CDR3 size: 14 residues. Germline CDR1 is DFQATT and CDR2 is SNEGSKA (reference sequence). The ends were cut back, 6 bases at V and 6 bases at J, with 15 bases in the middle. CDR3 nucleotide sequence: TGCAGTGCAAATACAGGGCCTGTTAATTCACCCCTCCACTTT. As protein: CSANTGPVNSPLHF.

The chain couples TRBV27 to TRBJ2-7; D unclear. Trimming shortened V by 0 bases and J by 0 bases, and 9 bases separated the two germline ends. CDR1 is MNHEY, CDR2 SMNVEV, per germline (reference sequence). This CDR3 region has 15 residues. CDR3 region: CASSLSARISYEQYF. In nucleotides, the CDR3 is TGTGCCAGCAGTTTATCTGCCAGGATCTCCTACGAGCAGTACTTC.

The V gene is TRBV24-1, the J gene TRBJ2-1, with TRBD1 matching 10 bases. The CDR3 consists of 16 residues. Germline trimming cut 5 bases from V and 4 bases from J; bases unmatched to any gene: 7. CDR1 KGHDR and CDR2 SFDVKD come from the germline V gene. This chain's CDR3 is CATSGNRDRGYNEQFF. DNA of the CDR3: TGTGCCACCAGTGGCAACCGGGACAGGGGTTACAATGAGCAGTTCTTC.

This clonotype has at least ten counts. The rearrangement links TRBV3-1 to TRBJ2-1; TRBD2 aligns across 11 bases. V was clipped by 5 bases and J by 6 bases; unmatched bases: 6. The CDR3 has 15 amino acids. CDR1 is LGHDT, CDR2 YNNKEL, per germline (reference sequence). The CDR3 region has the DNA TGTGCCAGCAGCGGGACTAGCGGAGTCCCCAATGAGCAGTTCTTC. This gives the protein CASSGTSGVPNEQFF.

The rearrangement uses TRBV7-9 and TRBJ1-5; perhaps TRBD1 as D (5 bases). Trimming removed 3 bases from V and 0 bases from J, with 12 bases in between. Looked up from germline, CDR1 is SEHNR and CDR2 is FQNEAQ (reference sequence). The CDR3 is 16 residues long. The chain's CDR3 is CASSLGQGNSNQPQHF. CDR3 bases: TGTGCCAGCAGCTTGGGTCAGGGCAATAGCAATCAGCCCCAGCATTTT.

A few counts support this clonotype. The CDR3, as DNA: TGTGCCAGCACCGCTGCGAACGTAGAGACCCAGTACTTC. Translated: CASTAANVETQYF. The chain is built from TRBV28 and TRBJ2-5; D remains unclear. Looked up from germline, CDR1 is MDHEN and CDR2 is SYDVKM. The CDR3 consists of 13 residues. Trimming removed 7 bases from V and 4 bases from J, with 13 bases in between.

This chain links TRBV6-1 with TRBJ2-5; TRBD2 aligns across 11 bases. The V gene's germline CDR1 is MNHNS and CDR2 SASEGT. Germline trimming cut 2 bases from V and 1 base from J; bases unmatched to any gene: 3. This CDR3 has 16 amino acids. CDR3 sequence: CASSETGLAVQETQYF. The CDR3 DNA reads as TGTGCCAGCAGTGAAACGGGACTAGCGGTCCAAGAGACCCAGTACTTC.

This chain connects TRBV16 to TRBJ1-6, with a weak D call TRBD1 (6 bases). Germline assignment: CDR1 KGHSY and CDR2 FQNENV. The CDR3 has 18 residues. V shed 4 bases and J shed 4 bases, with 20 bases lying between them. CDR3 in amino acids: CASSRTPPVGQYNSPLHF. In DNA form, the CDR3 reads TGTGCCAGCAGCCGAACCCCCCCCGTCGGACAGTATAATTCACCCCTCCACTTT.

This clonotype was seen more than once but under ten times. This sequence joins TRBV29-1 and TRBJ2-2, with no clear D. The germline V gene encodes CDR1 SQVTM and CDR2 ANQGSEA. V was shortened by 6 bases and J by 1 base, with 12 bases between the two germline ends. The CDR3 loop spans 14 amino acids. CDR3 region: CSVWRPGNTGELFF. DNA of the CDR3: TGCAGCGTGTGGCGTCCAGGGAACACCGGGGAGCTGTTTTTT.

The table lists this clonotype with many counts. V and J are TRBV25-1 and TRBJ2-6; D is ambiguous. The CDR3 is 16 residues long. Deletions cut 5 bases from V and 4 bases from J, with 15 bases between. Germline CDR1 and CDR2: MGHDK and SYGVNS. The CDR3 DNA reads TGTGCCAGCAGTCCCTCGGCAGGATCCGGGGCCAACGTCCTGACTTTC. This codes for CASSPSAGSGANVLTF.

This clonotype was seen repeatedly, ten times or more. The chain couples TRBV5-1 to TRBJ1-1, with 7 bases aligning to TRBD1. CDR3 size: 14 residues. CDR1 and CDR2 from the germline V gene are SGHRS and YFSETQ. J was trimmed by 0 bases and V by 3 bases; bases with no gene match: 2. The CDR3 region is CASSWGQMNTEAFF. CDR3 coding DNA: TGCGCCAGCAGCTGGGGACAGATGAACACTGAAGCTTTCTTT.